Listed here are 2 T cell receptor beta chains from one sample, sequenced in a study of OX40 agonist ivuxolimab in advanced cancers. Only in-frame clones appear in the TCRdb table, and some are missing; sequencing was by immunoSEQ multiplex PCR. Among tens of thousands of clones listed, around 90% were seen once. Sequences were derived from CD4+ or CD8+ T cells sorted from blood, sampled in a trial of the OX40 agonist ivuxolimab. The receptor source for this set is an adult with an advanced solid tumor such as melanoma, head and neck, liver or kidney cancer.

The chain is built from TRBV27 and TRBJ2-7; 11 bases are a match to TRBD1. There are 15 residues in the CDR3. V lost 6 bases, J lost 3 bases, and 7 bases stayed unmatched. The germline CDR1 and CDR2 sequences are MNHEY and SMNVEV (reference sequence). The CDR3 loop reads CASSRRTGGVYEQYF. The DNA of the CDR3 is TGTGCCAGCAGCCGTCGGACAGGGGGCGTCTACGAGCAGTACTTC.

The rearrangement links TRBV19 to TRBJ2-5; 7 bases align to TRBD1. The J call may be mistaken, given a closer DNA end match to TRBJ2-7. This CDR3 comprises 17 residues. Germline loops: CDR1 LNHDA, CDR2 SQIVND (reference sequence). CDR3 DNA sequence: TGTGCCAGTAGTATAGGTCTAACAGGGACAGTCTCCTACGAGCAGTACTTC. This translates into CASSIGLTGTVSYEQYF.